These T cell receptor beta chains were read from a single sample in a study of shared clonotypes between healthy human individuals. Here immunoSEQ multiplex PCR was the method, and the copy in TCRdb shows in-frame clones only, minus some. The data show 2 million to 2.5 million clones, with 85% to 95% seen just once and about 0.41% held by the top ten. The sample comprised naive CD4+ T cells from PBMCs. These receptor sequences come from a young man in good health. Some clones in this sample may be carry-over from other donors' samples. Each CDR3 is given with its conserved first and last residue. Each record gives: J gene, clone size, V gene, CDR3 protein. A clone size is listed for some rows: how often the clone was seen (once, few, many), or a class if it is expanded.

TRBJ2-1	.	TRBV5-1	CASSSRPLAGLNEQFF
TRBJ1-2	.	TRBV15	CATSREGGGFGRWGYTF
TRBJ2-1	.	TRBV4-3	CASSQGGEHNEQFF
TRBJ2-5	.	TRBV6-1	CASSDRGLETQYF
TRBJ2-5	once	TRBV7-9	CASSLGHGRTKETQYF
TRBJ2-2	.	TRBV19	CASRGLPNTGELFF
TRBJ2-1	.	TRBV2	CASRGDVTDNEQFF
TRBJ2-7	.	TRBV27	CASTGLNRYEQYF
TRBJ1-4	.	TRBV5-6	CASSLKTTNEKLFF
TRBJ1-1	.	TRBV20-1	CSAYRVPEAFF
TRBJ2-1	once	TRBV5-1	CASSLTGGRIYEQFF
TRBJ1-1	.	TRBV5-4	CASSLYGRMNTEAFF
TRBJ2-1	once	TRBV4-2	CASSQGLAGGLYNEQFF
TRBJ2-1	.	TRBV18	CASSPGTSVGGKAYNEQFF
TRBJ2-1	.	TRBV21-1	CASSKPQGDNEQFF
TRBJ2-1	.	TRBV10-3	CAISERLIATLANEQFF
TRBJ2-7	.	TRBV11-2	CASSPNSNSYEQYF